The rows below give T cell receptor beta chains drawn from one sample of a study of T cells in Graves' hyperthyroidism and ophthalmopathy. A single record per CDR3 protein comes from TCRdb applying MiXCR to the multiplex PCR reads. Of fewer than 650,000 distinct CDR3 sequences in the sample, over 12% are singletons; the top ten hold roughly 7.7%. Source material: blood. The receptors here all came from a woman aged 18 to 35 with Graves' ophthalmopathy. Both conserved end residues are part of each CDR3. A D gene is named only where the DNA matches it firmly. For some rows the clone size is stated as once, few or many, or as a class when expanded; others skip it.

TRBD2,many,TRBJ2-1,TRBV6-5,TGTGCCAGCAGTTACTCAGCGCAGGCTAGCGGGAGGGTCGATGAGCAGTTCTTC,CASSYSAQASGRVDEQFF
TRBD2,.,TRBJ2-7,TRBV6-5,TGTGCCAGCAGTTACGGTTCGGGAGGATACGAGCAGTACTTC,CASSYGSGGYEQYF
.,few,TRBJ2-1,TRBV3-1,TGTGCCAGCAGCCCCCTTTATGACCTCAATGAGCAGTTCTTC,CASSPLYDLNEQFF
TRBD1,many,TRBJ1-2,TRBV19,TGTGCCAGTAGTTCCGGACAGGGAGATGGCTACACCTTC,CASSSGQGDGYTF
.,many,TRBJ2-7,TRBV7-9,TGTGCCAGCAGCTTAAGGTCGCATTGGGAAGAGCAGTACTTC,CASSLRSHWEEQYF
.,many,TRBJ2-7,TRBV10-3,TGTGCCATCAGTGAGGATAGCGGTTCCTACGAGCAGTACTTC,CAISEDSGSYEQYF
TRBD1,few,TRBJ1-2,TRBV4-3,TGCGCCAGCAGCCGGGACAGGGCTAGGGGCTACACCTTC,CASSRDRARGYTF
.,.,TRBJ1-4,TRBV4-1,TGCGCCAGCAGGGAATTTGGAGGGAATGAAAAACTGTTTTTT,CASREFGGNEKLFF
TRBD1,few,TRBJ1-2,TRBV20-1,TGCAGTGCTAGAGAGAGGGCACGGGGACAGGGTTTCTTATATGGCTACACCTTC,CSARERARGQGFLYGYTF
.,few,TRBJ2-6,TRBV6-5,TGTGCCAGCAGTTACGTGGGTTCTGGGGCCAACGTCCTGACTTTC,CASSYVGSGANVLTF
.,once,TRBJ1-4,TRBV10-3,TGTGCCATCAGTGAGTCCTGGAAAGAAAAACTGTTTTTT,CAISESWKEKLFF